The T cell receptor (beta chain) under discussion was sequenced for a study of post-analysis software for immune sequencing data. General study findings and limits: In patients, about five TRBV segments were more frequent than in controls, with TRBV5-6, TRBV5-1 and TRBV20-1 among them. When compared against controls, multiple sclerosis patients showed significantly lower normalized Chao1 diversity. By F measure, strong co-clustering occurred among samples prepared in the same batch.

Remarks on this clonotype: Antigen unknown.

The library was made from cDNA and included unique molecular identifiers. TCRdb re-derived calls from the PCR reads in MiXCR, one entry per CDR3 protein. This table holds 740,000 or so distinct CDR3 sequences, 53% found once. Germline V gives CDR1 SGHTA, CDR2 FQGNSA. The CDR3 length is 17 residues. V lost 4 bases, J lost 0 bases, and 9 bases stayed unmatched. The sequence derives from a girl between 10 and 17 years old with multiple sclerosis. The chain joins TRBV7-2 to TRBJ2-1; TRBD1 matches at 7 bases. Material for sequencing was blood. The CDR3 here is CASSSALNRGSYNEQFF. As DNA, the CDR3 is TGTGCCAGCAGCTCTGCCCTTAACAGGGGCTCCTACAATGAGCAGTTCTTC.